These T cell receptor beta chains were read from a single sample in a study of T cells after yellow fever vaccination. TCRdb analysed the 5' RACE reads with MiXCR anew, one entry per CDR3 protein. The profile shows more than 200,000 distinct CDR3 sequences, about 3.5% of them singletons. The source material was PBMCs, sampled 15 days after the yellow fever booster vaccination. The receptors shown here come from a man between 18 and 29 years old who received the YFV17D yellow fever vaccine. The CDR3 runs from the conserved cysteine through the conserved F or W. D genes are given only for firm matches. Where a row states a size, it is once, few, many or the class of an expanded clone; other rows omit it.

cdr3_aa cdr3_nt clone_size j_call v_call cdr3_length d_call
CASSYLANGASGANVLTF TGTGCCAGCAGTTATCTCGCCAATGGTGCCTCTGGGGCCAACGTCCTGACTTTC many TRBJ2-6 TRBV6-5 18 NA
CASSSRWGRETQYF TGTGCCAGCAGCTCCCGCTGGGGACGAGAGACCCAGTACTTC many TRBJ2-5 TRBV7-2 14 NA
CASSLGSWGPDYEQYF TGTGCCAGCAGCTTGGGGTCGTGGGGGCCCGACTACGAGCAGTACTTC many TRBJ2-7 TRBV5-5 16 NA
CASSLVGGVYNEQFF TGTGCCAGCAGCTTAGTGGGGGGAGTCTACAATGAGCAGTTCTTC many TRBJ2-1 TRBV7-6 15 NA
CASRRDRPYNEQFF TGTGCCAGCAGGAGGGACAGACCCTACAATGAGCAGTTCTTC many TRBJ2-1 TRBV7-9 14 TRBD1
CASSLEQGGRAGGQYF TGTGCCAGCAGCTTAGAGCAAGGCGGGAGGGCCGGGGGCCAGTACTTC many TRBJ2-5 TRBV7-2 16 TRBD2
CSAVGDLQETQYF TGCAGTGCTGTAGGGGATCTCCAAGAGACCCAGTACTTC many TRBJ2-5 TRBV20-1 13 NA
CASSFTASYEQYF TGTGCCAGCAGTTTCACAGCTAGCTACGAGCAGTACTTC many TRBJ2-7 TRBV12-3/TRBV12-4 13 NA
CASSQDPEPGRGENEQFF TGCGCCAGCAGCCAAGATCCAGAACCTGGCAGGGGGGAGAATGAGCAGTTCTTC many TRBJ2-1 TRBV4-3 18 NA
CASSPDGTNYGYTF TGTGCCAGCAGTCCCGACGGGACAAACTATGGCTACACCTTC many TRBJ1-2 TRBV7-2 14 NA
CASSPGRHQETQYF TGTGCCAGCAGTCCCGGACGGCACCAAGAGACCCAGTACTTC NA TRBJ2-5 TRBV7-8 14 NA
CATTKDGDEQFF TGTGCCACCACCAAGGACGGCGATGAGCAGTTCTTC many TRBJ2-1 TRBV15 12 NA
CASSSRGGSGGQETQYF TGTGCCAGCAGCTCGAGGGGTGGTAGCGGAGGCCAAGAGACCCAGTACTTC many TRBJ2-5 TRBV7-9 17 NA
CASSPYSGGTEAFF TGTGCCAGCAGCCCATACTCCGGCGGCACTGAAGCTTTCTTT many TRBJ1-1 TRBV7-9 14 NA
CSVEASGQPYEQYF TGCAGCGTTGAGGCTTCGGGACAGCCCTACGAGCAGTACTTC many TRBJ2-7 TRBV29-1 14 TRBD1
CASSQARTGKAFF TGTGCCAGCAGCCAAGCACGGACCGGGAAAGCTTTCTTT many TRBJ1-1 TRBV3-1 13 NA
CASRLRDRGSTEAFF TGTGCCAGCAGGCTCCGGGACAGGGGCAGCACTGAAGCTTTCTTT many TRBJ1-1 TRBV12-3/TRBV12-4 15 TRBD1
CATSDSGVGAGELFF TGTGCCACCAGTGATAGTGGGGTTGGAGCCGGGGAGCTGTTTTTT many TRBJ2-2 TRBV24-1 15 NA
CSGGVDQETQYF TGCAGCGGCGGTGTGGACCAAGAGACCCAGTACTTC many TRBJ2-5 TRBV29-1 12 NA
CASSPWGVRSEAFF TGTGCCAGCAGCCCTTGGGGGGTGCGCTCTGAAGCTTTCTTT many TRBJ1-1 TRBV11-2 14 NA
CASQPRERQETQYF TGTGCCAGTCAACCCCGCGAGCGCCAAGAGACCCAGTACTTC few TRBJ2-5 TRBV3-1 14 NA
CSASSSGNGTDTQYF TGCAGTGCTAGTTCTAGCGGGAATGGCACAGATACGCAGTATTTT many TRBJ2-3 TRBV20-1 15 TRBD2
CASSSLQIMNTEAFF TGTGCCAGCAGCTCGTTACAGATTATGAACACTGAAGCTTTCTTT many TRBJ1-1 TRBV5-5 15 NA
CSASPGQGGTEAFF TGCAGTGCTAGCCCAGGACAGGGAGGCACTGAAGCTTTCTTT many TRBJ1-1 TRBV20-1 14 TRBD1
CASASIQGRTDTQYF TGTGCCAGCGCGTCAATACAGGGGCGCACAGATACGCAGTATTTT NA TRBJ2-3 TRBV28 15 TRBD1
CASSLVPASSYNEQFF TGTGCCAGCAGCTTAGTACCGGCCAGCTCCTACAATGAGCAGTTCTTC many TRBJ2-1 TRBV7-2 16 NA
CASSRSGGTAQDTQYF TGTGCCAGCAGTCGTAGCGGGGGGACGGCACAAGATACGCAGTATTTT many TRBJ2-3 TRBV6-5 16 TRBD2
CSARGFGQQETQYF TGCAGTGCGAGAGGGTTTGGACAGCAAGAGACCCAGTACTTC many TRBJ2-5 TRBV20-1 14 NA
CASSIQGTQPNQPQHF TGTGCCAGCAGCATACAGGGGACCCAGCCTAATCAGCCCCAGCATTTT NA TRBJ1-5 TRBV12-3/TRBV12-4 16 TRBD1
CASSPGTGDGETQYF TGTGCCAGCAGCCCCGGGACAGGGGATGGAGAGACCCAGTACTTC many TRBJ2-5 TRBV7-9 15 TRBD1
CASSSNTGQGYSGYTF TGCGCCAGCAGCTCCAATACCGGACAGGGCTATTCAGGCTACACCTTC NA TRBJ1-2 TRBV5-1 16 TRBD1
CASSGDGTNYGYTF TGCGCCAGCAGCGGGGACGGTACTAACTATGGCTACACCTTC many TRBJ1-2 TRBV5-1 14 NA
CASSLQTDTQYF TGTGCCAGCAGCTTGCAGACAGATACGCAGTATTTT many TRBJ2-3 TRBV5-6 12 NA
CASSPSGGRSPLHF TGTGCCAGCAGCCCCTCCGGGGGCCGATCACCCCTCCACTTT many TRBJ1-6 TRBV11-2 14 NA
CASSLRGAQGQPQHF TGCGCCAGCAGCTTACGGGGGGCGCAGGGCCAGCCCCAGCATTTT many TRBJ1-5 TRBV5-1 15 NA
CASSFSLNQETQYF TGCGCCAGCAGCTTCTCCCTAAACCAAGAGACCCAGTACTTC many TRBJ2-5 TRBV5-1 14 NA
CSADRVEGETQYF TGCAGCGCGGACAGGGTCGAGGGGGAGACCCAGTACTTC many TRBJ2-5 TRBV29-1 13 TRBD1
CASSQDQGGWNTEAFF TGTGCCAGCAGCCAAGATCAAGGGGGATGGAACACTGAAGCTTTCTTT NA TRBJ1-1 TRBV14 16 NA
CASSPSEVSTRGYTF TGTGCCAGTAGTCCTTCGGAGGTTTCAACTAGAGGCTACACCTTC many TRBJ1-2 TRBV19 15 NA
CASSYRGVDEQYF TGTGCCAGCAGCTACAGGGGCGTGGACGAGCAGTACTTC many TRBJ2-7 TRBV5-6 13 TRBD1
CASSSGPYGYTF TGTGCCAGCAGCTCCGGACCCTATGGCTACACCTTC many TRBJ1-2 TRBV5-6 12 NA
CASSLWGVKSSGANVLTF TGTGCCAGCAGTTTATGGGGGGTAAAAAGCTCTGGGGCCAACGTCCTGACTTTC many TRBJ2-6 TRBV27 18 NA
CASSYSPSPGSGNTIYF TGTGCCAGCAGTTATTCTCCTTCTCCGGGTTCAGGAAACACCATATATTTT many TRBJ1-3 TRBV6-5 17 NA
CASSVEEANFGDTQYF TGTGCCAGCAGCGTAGAAGAGGCTAACTTTGGAGATACGCAGTATTTT many TRBJ2-3 TRBV9 16 NA
CASSSGQGVWDGYTF TGTGCCAGCAGCTCTGGACAGGGTGTATGGGATGGCTACACCTTC many TRBJ1-2 TRBV5-5 15 TRBD1
CASHEGGSYGYTF TGTGCCAGCCATGAGGGAGGTAGCTATGGCTACACCTTC many TRBJ1-2 TRBV12-3/TRBV12-4 13 NA
CASSLEQGQGFIQYF TGTGCCAGCAGCTTAGAACAGGGACAGGGGTTTATTCAGTACTTC many TRBJ2-4 TRBV7-2 15 TRBD1
CASSPFTGEDTEAFF TGCGCCAGCAGCCCCTTTACAGGGGAGGACACTGAAGCTTTCTTT many TRBJ1-1 TRBV5-1 15 TRBD1
CASSSPNSYNEQFF TGTGCCAGCAGTTCTCCAAACAGCTACAATGAGCAGTTCTTC NA TRBJ2-1 TRBV2 14 NA
CASSLAQGNRGYTF TGTGCCAGCAGCTTGGCACAGGGTAATCGCGGCTACACCTTC many TRBJ1-2 TRBV5-4 14 NA
CASSPTTTGEGQYF TGTGCCAGCAGTCCCACCACCACAGGGGAAGGGCAGTACTTC many TRBJ2-7 TRBV27 14 TRBD1
CATSVGRQPQHF TGTGCCACCAGTGTTGGCAGACAGCCCCAGCATTTT many TRBJ1-5 TRBV24-1 12 NA
CAISVGGLGTDTQYF TGTGCCATCAGTGTCGGAGGACTCGGCACAGATACGCAGTATTTT many TRBJ2-3 TRBV10-3 15 NA
CSASRREASNQPQHF TGCAGTGCTAGTCGCAGGGAAGCCTCCAATCAGCCCCAGCATTTT many TRBJ1-5 TRBV20-1 15 NA
CASSLWTIGTDTQYF TGTGCCAGCAGTTTATGGACGATCGGAACAGATACGCAGTATTTT NA TRBJ2-3 TRBV12-3/TRBV12-4 15 NA
CASSPRRQQGEKLFF TGTGCCAGCTCACCACGGAGGCAACAGGGTGAAAAACTGTTTTTT many TRBJ1-4 TRBV18 15 NA
CASSLGGGDREETQYF TGTGCCAGCAGCTTAGGAGGCGGGGACAGGGAAGAGACCCAGTACTTC many TRBJ2-5 TRBV7-9 16 TRBD1
CASSSWDRSYTGELFF TGTGCCAGCAGTTCTTGGGACAGGAGTTACACCGGGGAGCTGTTTTTT many TRBJ2-2 TRBV12-3/TRBV12-4 16 TRBD1